The rows below give T cell receptor beta chains drawn from one sample of a study of T cell changes during pregnancy in multiple sclerosis. Generated by immunoSEQ multiplex PCR, the TCRdb table keeps only in-frame clones and is missing some. The sample shows approximately 70,000 clones, 85% to 95% of them seen only once. The sample in question was CD4+ T cells from peripheral blood mononuclear cells, obtained after pregnancy. These receptors originate from a female donor with multiple sclerosis, enrolled in a pregnancy study. CDR3s include the opening cysteine and the closing phenylalanine or tryptophan. D genes are given only for firm matches. Part of the rows lack a size; the others show once, few, many or a class for expanded clones.

size	D	V	J	DNA	CDR3
once	TRBD2	TRBV14	TRBJ2-1	TGTGCCAGCAGCCGGGAGGGCGACAGTCGCTCCAATGAGCAGTTCTTC	CASSREGDSRSNEQFF
.	.	TRBV4-2	TRBJ1-5	TGTGCCAGCAGCCAAGGTTGGAGCGGAAATAGCAATCAGCCCCAGCATTTT	CASSQGWSGNSNQPQHF
.	TRBD2	TRBV4-1	TRBJ2-5	TGCGCCAGCAGCGGAAGCGGGAGGGCTGGGTTCGGGGAGACCCAGTACTTC	CASSGSGRAGFGETQYF
.	.	TRBV18	TRBJ2-7	TGTGCCAGCTCGCGGGACCGGTCCGAGCAGTACTTC	CASSRDRSEQYF
.	TRBD1	TRBV29-1	TRBJ2-7	TGCAGCGCCCGGACAGGGGTAGTATACGAGCAGTACTTC	CSARTGVVYEQYF
.	TRBD1	TRBV18	TRBJ1-4	TGTGCCAGCTCACAAGACAGGGGAAATGAAAAACTGTTTTTT	CASSQDRGNEKLFF
once	.	TRBV5-6	TRBJ2-5	TGTGCCAGCAGCTGGCTTATAGGGGCCCAGTACTTC	CASSWLIGAQYF
.	.	TRBV4-2	TRBJ2-7	TGTGCCAGCAGCCAAGACGGGAGTAAATCCTACGAGCAGTACTTC	CASSQDGSKSYEQYF
.	TRBD2	TRBV7-6	TRBJ2-2	TGTGCCAGCAGCTTAGGGGCGGGAGTGAACACCGGGGAGCTGTTTTTT	CASSLGAGVNTGELFF
.	TRBD2	TRBV27	TRBJ2-2	TGTGCCAGCAGACCCCGACTAGCGGGAGACGGCACCGGGGAGCTGTTTTTT	CASRPRLAGDGTGELFF
.	.	TRBV27	TRBJ2-1	TGTGCCAGCTCAAGGACTACCGGAGAGCAGTTCTTC	CASSRTTGEQFF
.	.	TRBV18	TRBJ2-7	TGTGCCAGCTCACCAGAGGGGGCCTACGAGCAGTACTTC	CASSPEGAYEQYF
.	TRBD2	TRBV9	TRBJ2-3	TGTGCCAGCAGCTCGAGACTAGCGGGAGGAAATACGCAGTATTTT	CASSSRLAGGNTQYF
.	TRBD2	TRBV19	TRBJ2-4	TGTGCCAGTAGTATAGATCCAGCGGGAGGAATTCAGTACTTC	CASSIDPAGGIQYF
.	TRBD2	TRBV28	TRBJ2-7	TGTGCCAGCAGTTTTGGGGCTAGCGGTTTCTTCTACGAGCAGTACTTC	CASSFGASGFFYEQYF
.	.	TRBV29-1	TRBJ2-1	TGCAGCGTTGTGAGCACTCTCTTCTCCTACAATGAGCAGTTCTTC	CSVVSTLFSYNEQFF
.	.	TRBV6-5	TRBJ2-7	TGTGCCAGCAGTTACCCCGGGGGGCAGTACTTC	CASSYPGGQYF
.	.	TRBV19	TRBJ2-5	TGTGCCAGTAGTAGAGTCGGAGAGACCCAGTACTTC	CASSRVGETQYF
.	TRBD2	TRBV5-1	TRBJ2-3	TGCGCCAGCAGCCCCGCCCTCCTTACTAGCGGATACACAGATACGCAGTATTTT	CASSPALLTSGYTDTQYF
.	TRBD2	TRBV2	TRBJ2-7	TGTGCCAGCAGTGAAGGCGGGAGGGCCCTCGATTTCTACGAGCAGTACTTC	CASSEGGRALDFYEQYF
.	TRBD2	TRBV7-6	TRBJ2-3	TGTGCCAGCAGCCCCCAACCCCATGGACTAGCGGGGGAGCGTGATACGCAGTATTTT	CASSPQPHGLAGERDTQYF
.	.	TRBV30	TRBJ1-2	TGTGCCTGGAGTGTACTCAGGAGCTACACCTTC	CAWSVLRSYTF
.	.	TRBV5-4	TRBJ2-1	TGTGCCAGCCGGGCAGGGATGTATGATGAGCAGTTCTTC	CASRAGMYDEQFF